These T cell receptor beta chains were read from a single sample in a study of cytomegalovirus exposure and HLA in healthy donors. TCRdb's copy holds only in-frame clones and misses some; the assay was immunoSEQ multiplex PCR. The sample table includes 45,000 to 65,000 clones. Sequencing was carried out using PBMCs. The receptors were gathered from a young man in good health and CMV-seropositive. CDR3s include the opening cysteine and the closing phenylalanine or tryptophan. A D gene is named only where the DNA matches it firmly.

TRBD2	TRBV7-9	TRBJ2-1	CASSLLAGGPNEQFF	TGTGCCAGCAGCTTACTAGCGGGAGGGCCTAATGAGCAGTTCTTC
TRBD1	TRBV4-2	TRBJ2-7	CASSQELDRAYEQYF	TGTGCCAGCAGCCAAGAGCTTGACAGGGCCTACGAGCAGTACTTC
TRBD1	TRBV29-1	TRBJ1-2	CSVDGTGNGYTF	TGCAGCGTTGACGGGACAGGGAATGGCTACACCTTC
-	TRBV19	TRBJ2-7	CASSDGQTYEQYF	TGTGCCAGTAGTGACGGACAGACCTACGAGCAGTACTTC
-	TRBV18	TRBJ1-1	CASSPPSVNTEAFF	TGTGCCAGCTCACCACCTTCCGTGAACACTGAAGCTTTCTTT
TRBD2	TRBV4-1	TRBJ2-7	CASSQGGSTYEQYF	TGCGCCAGCAGCCAGGGCGGGAGTACCTACGAGCAGTACTTC
-	TRBV6-1	TRBJ1-5	CASSVGTENQPQHF	TGTGCCAGCAGTGTGGGTACGGAGAATCAGCCCCAGCATTTT
-	TRBV12-5	TRBJ1-6	CASGLEGNSPLHF	TGTGCTAGTGGTTTGGAGGGGAATTCACCCCTCCACTTT
-	TRBV4-1	TRBJ2-2	CASSQTRNTGELFF	TGCGCCAGCAGTCAGACTAGAAACACCGGGGAGCTGTTTTTT
-	TRBV29-1	TRBJ1-1	CSVAVSEGNAEAFF	TGCAGCGTTGCAGTGTCGGAGGGAAACGCTGAAGCTTTCTTT
TRBD1	TRBV29-1	TRBJ1-1	CSVAGTGSEAFF	TGCAGCGTTGCCGGGACAGGGTCTGAAGCTTTCTTT